This T cell receptor (beta chain) was sequenced for a study of shared clonotypes between healthy human individuals. The germline V gene has CDR1 KGHSH and CDR2 LQKENI. There are 13 residues in the CDR3. V lost 2 bases to trimming and J lost 0 bases, with 4 bases between them. Only Caucasian adults living in Nashville, Tennessee made up the donor group. TCRdb's copy holds only in-frame clones and misses some; the assay was immunoSEQ multiplex PCR. This repertoire shows roughly 1.4 million clones, less than 99% found once; its top ten account for about 0.34%. Of note for this clone: Its antigen is unknown. The sample has other DNA sequences that encode this CDR3 too.

Study results and limitations: Sorted-subset sequencing was shown by rarefaction to be incomplete despite large depth.

The source of this sequence is a man aged 25 to 45 in good health. The chain is built from TRBV18 and TRBJ1-1; D call uncertain. Sequencing input: naive CD4+ T cells sorted from blood. Subset given: CD45RA+ positively selected. The CDR3 nucleotides are TGTGCCAGCTCACCAAAGGTGAACACTGAAGCTTTCTTT. Its protein is CASSPKVNTEAFF.